Below are 26 T cell receptor beta chains sequenced from a single sample in a study of cytomegalovirus exposure and HLA in healthy donors. This PCR relied on a set of 60 Vbeta primers and 13 Jbeta primers. TCRdb's copy holds only in-frame clones and misses some; the assay was immunoSEQ multiplex PCR. The sample yields tens of thousands of clones, of which the top ten take up roughly 3.8%. The sequencing input was PBMCs. The receptors here all came from a female donor in good health and CMV-seropositive.

This chain uses TRBV28 with TRBJ1-1, with TRBD1 as a possible D gene (6 bases). The germline V gene has CDR1 MDHEN and CDR2 SYDVKM. The CDR3 extends over 15 amino acids. Trimming pared 3 bases from V and 1 base from J, leaving 12 bases between. The DNA for the CDR3 is TGTGCCAGCAGTTTCTCAGGGGCGACGAACACTGAAGCTTTCTTT. It codes for CASSFSGATNTEAFF.

This chain connects TRBV18 to TRBJ1-2; TRBD1 agrees at 7 bases. Germline V lookup: CDR1 KGHSH, CDR2 LQKENI. CDR3 length: 15 amino acids. Trimming at V came to 4 bases and at J to 0 bases, leaving 5 bases not matched to a gene. The CDR3 region has the DNA TGTGCCAGCTCACAGGACAGGCAGTCTAACTATGGCTACACCTTC. Translation gives CASSQDRQSNYGYTF.

CDR3 residues: CASSQEDRGPWEQYF. In nucleotides, the CDR3 is TGTGCCAGCAGCCAAGAGGACAGGGGTCCGTGGGAGCAGTACTTC. The V gene is TRBV6-1, the J gene TRBJ2-7, with TRBD1 identical over 9 bases. Trimming at V came to 6 bases and at J to 7 bases, leaving 13 bases not matched to a gene. Germline CDR1 MNHNS, CDR2 SASEGT. CDR3 length equals 15 residues.

The chain is built from TRBV18 and TRBJ1-1, with D possibly being TRBD1 (6 bases). V lost 3 bases to trimming and J lost 7 bases, with 15 bases between them. Germline V lookup: CDR1 KGHSH, CDR2 LQKENI. This CDR3 comprises 14 residues. The CDR3 DNA follows: TGTGCCAGCTCACCGGACAGCGGCAGCATTGAAGCTTTCTTT. This sequence encodes CASSPDSGSIEAFF.

The chain couples TRBV7-2 to TRBJ2-7; 10 nucleotides line up with TRBD1. The germline V gene has CDR1 SGHTA and CDR2 FQGNSA. The CDR3 spans 15 residues. With V trimmed by 5 bases and J by 1 base, 5 bases remained unmatched. The CDR3 loop reads CASSIGTGVSYEQYF. CDR3 coding DNA: TGTGCCAGCAGCATCGGGACAGGGGTGTCCTACGAGCAGTACTTC. Full variable domain (rest looked up from reference TRBV7-2 and TRBJ2-7): GAGVSQSPSNKVTEKGKDVELRCDPISGHTALYWYRQSLGQGLEFLIYFQGNSAPDKSGLPSDRFSAERTGGSVSTLTIQRTQQEDSAVYLCASSIGTGVSYEQYFGPGTRLTVT.

J is TRBJ1-1 and V is TRBV5-1; 7 bases fit TRBD1. Trimming cost V 4 bases and J 4 bases; bases outside gene matches: 7. CDR3 length: 14 amino acids. The germline gives CDR1 SGHRS, CDR2 YFSETQ. CDR3 nucleotide sequence: TGCGCCAGCAGCAGGGGGCTGGGGGCCACTGAAGCTTTCTTT. This codes for CASSRGLGATEAFF.

The chain recombines TRBV5-1 with TRBJ1-1; D uncertain. Per the germline V gene, CDR1 is SGHRS and CDR2 is YFSETQ. The CDR3 is 14 residues long. Deletions cut 4 bases from V and 1 base from J, with 11 bases between. The CDR3: CASSPPGRNTEAFF. The CDR3 nucleotides read TGCGCCAGCAGCCCACCGGGGAGGAACACTGAAGCTTTCTTT.

V and J are TRBV10-1 and TRBJ1-4, with 9 bases aligning to TRBD1. The V and J ends lost 0 bases and 6 bases, in that order; junction bases with no gene match: 2. The CDR3 extends over 15 amino acids. Germline V gene data show CDR1 as WNHNN and CDR2 as SYGVQD (reference sequence). In DNA, the CDR3 is TGCGCCAGCAGTGAGTCGACAGGGGGAGATGAAAAACTGTTTTTT. It encodes CASSESTGGDEKLFF.

The DNA for the CDR3 is TGCGCCAGCAGCCAATTCGACAGGGGGGTGATGAACACTGAAGCTTTCTTT. The encoded protein is CASSQFDRGVMNTEAFF. The chain employs TRBV4-1 and TRBJ1-1, with TRBD1 identical over 9 bases. CDR1 and CDR2 from the germline V gene are MGHRA and YSYEKL. V gave up 2 bases and J gave up 0 bases; unmatched junction bases: 7. The CDR3 extends over 17 amino acids.

This rearrangement joins TRBV28 to TRBJ1-1; no clear D. In germline, CDR1 is MDHEN, CDR2 SYDVKM. Trimming took off 7 bases at V and 3 bases at J, with 9 bases between the two ends. The CDR3 has 12 residues. The CDR3 DNA reads TGTGCCAGCAACAAGGAGTACACTGAAGCTTTCTTT. As protein: CASNKEYTEAFF.

This chain links TRBV6-5 with TRBJ1-2; maybe TRBD1 (5 bases). The V gene lost 5 bases and the J gene lost 1 base, with 11 bases spanning the gap. Germline lookup yields CDR1 MNHEY and CDR2 SVGAGI. The CDR3 sequence is 14 residues long. Here the CDR3 reads CASSGGGINYGYTF. The CDR3, as DNA: TGTGCCAGCAGTGGGGGGGGGATTAACTATGGCTACACCTTC.

This chain links TRBV11-3 with TRBJ2-7; 8 nucleotides line up with TRBD2. After removal of 1 base from V and 4 bases from J, the junction contained 3 bases not matched to a gene. CDR1 and CDR2 from the germline V gene are SGHNT and YENEEA. CDR3 length equals 14 residues. This CDR3 reads CASSLVTSGYEQYF. The CDR3 bases are TGTGCCAGCAGCTTAGTTACTAGCGGATACGAGCAGTACTTC.

J is TRBJ2-7 and V is TRBV5-6; 9 positions match TRBD1. The germline CDR1 and CDR2 sequences are SGHDT and YYEEEE. The CDR3 consists of 15 residues. J lost 4 bases, V lost 4 bases, and 9 bases had no gene match. CDR3 sequence (DNA): TGTGCCAGCAGCCCTCCAACAGGGGGCAGATACGAGCAGTACTTC. Its translation: CASSPPTGGRYEQYF.

The chain links TRBV5-6 to TRBJ2-1, with 8 bases that match TRBD2. CDR1 is SGHDT, CDR2 YYEEEE, per germline. The CDR3 runs to 16 residues. V trimming: 0 bases; J trimming: 5 bases; junction bases outside the gene matches: 7. Here the CDR3 reads CASSLVRGGPHNEQFF. Here the CDR3 DNA reads TGTGCCAGCAGCTTGGTTCGCGGGGGGCCCCACAATGAGCAGTTCTTC.

The chain combines TRBV25-1 with TRBJ1-3; D ambiguous. Trimming stripped 7 bases from V and 0 bases from J, with 7 bases between. The CDR3 consists of 13 residues. CDR1 and CDR2 (germline): MGHDK, SYGVNS. DNA of the CDR3: TGTGCCAGCACGGGTTACTCTGGAAACACCATATATTTT. Translated, it gives CASTGYSGNTIYF.

The CDR3 protein is CASIPGTGGYQPQHF. The CDR3 DNA follows: TGTGCCAGTATTCCCGGGACAGGGGGCTATCAGCCCCAGCATTTT. The genes are TRBV19 and TRBJ1-5, with 12 bases lining up with TRBD1. The V gene end was trimmed by 7 bases and the J gene end by 5 bases; junction bases not matched to a gene: 6. This CDR3 has 15 amino acids. Looked up from germline, CDR1 is LNHDA and CDR2 is SQIVND (reference sequence). Filled out from reference TRBV19 and TRBJ1-5, the complete variable domain reads DGGITQSPKYLFRKEGQNVTLSCEQNLNHDAMYWYRQDPGQGLRLIYYSQIVNDFQKGDIAEGYSVSREKKESFPLTVTSAQKNPTAFYLCASIPGTGGYQPQHFGDGTRLSIL.

The genes are TRBV7-2 and TRBJ1-5; D unclear. The CDR3 covers 12 residues. Trimming took off 5 bases at V and 7 bases at J, with 9 bases between the two ends. The V gene's germline CDR1 is SGHTA and CDR2 FQGNSA. The CDR3 protein is CASSTHGQPQHF. In DNA form, the CDR3 reads TGTGCCAGCAGCACCCACGGGCAGCCCCAGCATTTT.

The V call is TRBV4-1, the J call TRBJ2-6; perhaps TRBD1 as D (5 bases). Germline V gene sequence: CDR1 MGHRA, CDR2 YSYEKL. The V end lost 1 base, the J end lost 2 bases, and 12 bases lay between the germline ends. CDR3 size: 17 residues. CDR3: CASSQVGRAAGANVLTF. In DNA form, the CDR3 reads TGCGCCAGCAGCCAAGTTGGCAGGGCAGCTGGGGCCAACGTCCTGACTTTC.

The chain carries TRBV4-2 and TRBJ2-7; possible D gene TRBD2, 7 bases. The CDR3 totals 16 residues. V lost 0 bases and J lost 2, with 14 bases in between. Germline V gene sequence: CDR1 LGHNA, CDR2 YNFKEQ. This CDR3 is CASSQDYAGAAYEQYF. CDR3 coding DNA: TGTGCCAGCAGCCAAGATTACGCGGGGGCAGCCTACGAGCAGTACTTC.

V and J are TRBV5-4 and TRBJ2-5, with D possibly being TRBD2 (5 bases). V shed 6 bases and J shed 4 bases, with 16 bases lying between them. Germline CDR1 and CDR2: SGHNT and YYREEE (reference sequence). The CDR3 covers 14 residues. This chain's CDR3 is CASTAGISGETQYF. The CDR3 nucleotides read TGTGCCAGCACCGCGGGCATTTCGGGAGAGACCCAGTACTTC.

This chain links TRBV29-1 with TRBJ2-1; TRBD2 aligns across 8 bases. The V gene end was trimmed by 1 base and the J gene end by 7 bases; junction bases not matched to a gene: 9. CDR1 and CDR2 from the germline V gene are SQVTM and ANQGSEA. The length of the CDR3 is 15 residues. The CDR3 DNA follows: TGCAGCGTTGAAGGTGCCGGGGGGGGGTTGAATGAGCAGTTCTTC. Amino acid sequence: CSVEGAGGGLNEQFF.

This chain connects TRBV28 to TRBJ1-1; D gene ambiguous. This CDR3 has 13 residues. CDR1 MDHEN and CDR2 SYDVKM come from the germline V gene. Trimming left V 6 bases short and J 10 bases short, with 18 bases between. The CDR3 protein is CASRQLPTKLAFF. For the CDR3, the DNA is TGTGCCAGCAGACAGCTTCCGACAAAATTAGCTTTCTTT.

The V gene is TRBV7-6, the J gene TRBJ1-4, with 7 bases aligning to TRBD1. Germline trimming cut 8 bases from V and 8 bases from J; bases unmatched to any gene: 5. This CDR3 spans 12 amino acids. The germline gives CDR1 SGHVS, CDR2 FNYEAQ. The CDR3 spells CASGRDREKLFF. The CDR3 DNA reads TGTGCCAGCGGCCGGGACAGAGAAAAACTGTTTTTT. Full variable domain (remainder filled in from reference TRBV7-6 and TRBJ1-4): GAGVSQSPRYKVTKRGQDVALRCDPISGHVSLYWYRQALGQGPEFLTYFNYEAQQDKSGLPNDRFSAERPEGSISTLTIQRTEQRDSAMYRCASGRDREKLFFGSGTQLSVL.

The chain has TRBV19 and TRBJ2-5, with TRBD2 matching 11 bases. V was clipped by 7 bases and J by 5 bases; unmatched bases: 12. Per the germline V gene, CDR1 is LNHDA and CDR2 is SQIVND (reference sequence). This CDR3 is built from 16 residues. CDR3 sequence (DNA): TGTGCCAGTACACGAGTAGCGGGAGGGCCAGGGGAGACCCAGTACTTC. Encoded protein: CASTRVAGGPGETQYF.

This chain joins TRBV7-3 and TRBJ2-3; 9 bases align to TRBD1. Germline-derived CDR1 and CDR2 are SGHTA and FQGTGA. The CDR3 loop spans 16 amino acids. Germline trimming cut 1 base from V and 1 base from J; bases unmatched to any gene: 3. CDR3 sequence: CASSLRGDRGTDTQYF. The CDR3 DNA reads as TGTGCCAGCAGCTTAAGAGGGGACAGGGGCACAGATACGCAGTATTTT.

V gene TRBV6-5 combines with J gene TRBJ2-1, with unresolved D. The CDR3 length is 13 residues. V gave up 4 bases and J gave up 2 bases, with 6 bases separating them. Germline lookup yields CDR1 MNHEY and CDR2 SVGAGI. CDR3 nucleotide sequence: TGTGCCAGCAGTTCAATCCCCTACAATGAGCAGTTCTTC. Protein sequence: CASSSIPYNEQFF.